The present TCR beta chain was sequenced within a study of blood T cell repertoires in COVID-19. In the original processing: Reference gene primers were amplified, and this amplification served to estimate nucleated cell counts. Profiled with immunoSEQ multiplex PCR; TCRdb holds only in-frame clones, not every one. The V and J calls and clone size are taken from that table; D and trimming were inferred from the DNA. The data show roughly 570,000 clones, roughly nine tenths seen once. CDR1 SGDLS and CDR2 YYNGEE come from the germline V gene. The CDR3 is 17 residues long. V was pared by 4 bases and J by 4 bases, with 10 bases of the junction left unmatched.

The clonotype originates from a woman aged 50 to 65 with COVID-19, enrolled during active disease. Material for sequencing was peripheral blood. The chain combines TRBV9 with TRBJ2-2; 10 bases match TRBD1. The CDR3 DNA sequence: TGTGCCAGCAGCCCTCAACGGACAGGGGGGTTCACCGGGGAGCTGTTTTTT. Translation gives CASSPQRTGGFTGELFF.